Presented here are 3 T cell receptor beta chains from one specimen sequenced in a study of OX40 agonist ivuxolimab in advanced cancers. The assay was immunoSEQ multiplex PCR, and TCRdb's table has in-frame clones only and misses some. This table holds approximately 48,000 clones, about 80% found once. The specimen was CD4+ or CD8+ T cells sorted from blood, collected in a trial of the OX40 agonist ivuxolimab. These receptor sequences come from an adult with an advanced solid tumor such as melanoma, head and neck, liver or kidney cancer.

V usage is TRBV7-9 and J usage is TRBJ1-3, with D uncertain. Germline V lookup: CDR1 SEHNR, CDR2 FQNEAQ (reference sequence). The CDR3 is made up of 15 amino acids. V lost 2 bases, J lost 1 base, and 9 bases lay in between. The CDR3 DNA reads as TGTGCCAGCAGCTTATCGGGTGCGTCTGGAAACACCATATATTTT. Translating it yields CASSLSGASGNTIYF.

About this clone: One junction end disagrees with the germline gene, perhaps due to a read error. Here the CDR3 reads CASRSPGLADRTYTQYF. CDR3 in DNA: TGTGCCAGCAGGTCCCCCGGACTAGCGGACCGCACATATACGCAGTATTTT. This chain joins TRBV28 and TRBJ2-3; 10 bases are a match to TRBD2. The CDR3 sequence is 17 residues long. Germline values: CDR1 MDHEN, CDR2 SYDVKM.

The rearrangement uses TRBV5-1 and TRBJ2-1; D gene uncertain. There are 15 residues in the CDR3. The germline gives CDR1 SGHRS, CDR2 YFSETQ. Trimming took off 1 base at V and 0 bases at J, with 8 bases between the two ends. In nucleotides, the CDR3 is TGCGCCAGCAGCTTGTCGGGTGACTCCTACAATGAGCAGTTCTTC. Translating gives CASSLSGDSYNEQFF.